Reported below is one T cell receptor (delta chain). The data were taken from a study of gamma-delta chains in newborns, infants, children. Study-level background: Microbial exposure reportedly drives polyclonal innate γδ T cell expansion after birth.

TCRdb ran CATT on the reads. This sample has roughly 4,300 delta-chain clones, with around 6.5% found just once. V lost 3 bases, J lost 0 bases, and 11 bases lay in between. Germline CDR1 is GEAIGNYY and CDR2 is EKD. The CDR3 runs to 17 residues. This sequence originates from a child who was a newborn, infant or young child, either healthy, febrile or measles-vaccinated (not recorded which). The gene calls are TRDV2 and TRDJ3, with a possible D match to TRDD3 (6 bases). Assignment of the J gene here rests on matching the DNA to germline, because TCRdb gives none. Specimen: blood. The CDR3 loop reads CACDDWVSSWDTRQMFF. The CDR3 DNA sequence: TGTGCCTGTGACGACTGGGTATCCTCCTGGGACACCCGACAGATGTTTTTC.